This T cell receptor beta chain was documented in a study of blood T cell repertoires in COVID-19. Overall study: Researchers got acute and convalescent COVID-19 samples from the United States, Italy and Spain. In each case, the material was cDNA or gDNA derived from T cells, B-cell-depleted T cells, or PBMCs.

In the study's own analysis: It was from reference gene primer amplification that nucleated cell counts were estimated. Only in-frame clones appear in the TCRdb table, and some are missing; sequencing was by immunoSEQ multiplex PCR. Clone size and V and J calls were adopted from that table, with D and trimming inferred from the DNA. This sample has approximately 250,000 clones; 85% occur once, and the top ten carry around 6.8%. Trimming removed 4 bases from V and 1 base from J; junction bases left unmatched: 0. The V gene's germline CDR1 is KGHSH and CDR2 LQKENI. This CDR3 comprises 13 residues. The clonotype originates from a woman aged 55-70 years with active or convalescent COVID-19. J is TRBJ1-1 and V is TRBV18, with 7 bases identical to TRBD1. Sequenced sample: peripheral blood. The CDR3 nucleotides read TGTGCCAGCTCACAGGGGGCGAACACTGAAGCTTTCTTT. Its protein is CASSQGANTEAFF.